These 24 T cell receptor beta chains were sequenced from one sample in a study of shared clonotypes between healthy human individuals. TCRdb's table, derived via immunoSEQ multiplex PCR, lists solely in-frame clones and lacks some. The table has under 650,000 clones, approximately 95% seen once. The material sequenced was naive CD4+ T cells sorted from blood. Subset noted: CD45RA+ positively selected. These TCRs come from a woman in her thirties in good health.

The CDR3 sequence: CASVERGSTDTQYF. The CDR3 bases are TGTGCCAGCGTGGAACGTGGTAGCACAGATACGCAGTATTTT. The chain is built from TRBV2 and TRBJ2-3, with unresolved D. V was shortened by 8 bases and J by 0 bases, with 12 bases between the two germline ends. This CDR3 region has 14 residues. From germline, CDR1 is SNHLY and CDR2 FYNNEI.

The rearrangement uses TRBV7-9 and TRBJ2-2, with D possibly being TRBD1 (5 bases). The CDR3 sequence is 17 residues long. V was trimmed by 5 bases and J by 5 bases, leaving 21 bases between them. CDR1 is SEHNR, CDR2 FQNEAQ, per germline (reference sequence). CDR3 sequence: CASSPTFEGARTGELFF. The CDR3 coding sequence is TGTGCCAGCAGCCCGACCTTTGAAGGGGCCCGGACCGGGGAGCTGTTTTTT.

The genes are TRBV18 and TRBJ2-3; D unresolved. Germline CDR1 is KGHSH and CDR2 is LQKENI. The V and J ends lost 6 bases and 1 base respectively, with 14 bases between them. This CDR3 has 15 amino acids. CDR3 loop: CASSPSPPGTDTQYF. The CDR3 nucleotides are TGTGCCAGCTCCCCTTCCCCCCCGGGCACAGATACGCAGTATTTT.

This clone was observed once. This sequence joins TRBV10-1 and TRBJ2-2; 9 bases map to TRBD1. J lost 2 bases, V lost 2 bases, and 3 bases had no gene match. The V gene's germline CDR1 is WNHNN and CDR2 SYGVQD (reference sequence). The CDR3 spans 16 residues. The CDR3 DNA reads TGCGCCAGCAGTGAGGCGGGACAGGGTAACACCGGGGAGCTGTTTTTT. It is translated as CASSEAGQGNTGELFF.

In its sample, this clone was seen once. The chain uses TRBV28 and TRBJ1-5, with D possibly being TRBD1 (5 bases). CDR3 length: 14 residues. CDR1 is MDHEN and CDR2 is SYDVKM in the germline V gene. V lost 9 bases to trimming and J lost 5 bases, with 17 bases between them. The CDR3 is CASTRDRTYQPQHF. The CDR3 nucleotides are TGTGCCAGTACCAGGGATCGGACGTATCAGCCCCAGCATTTT.

The chain carries TRBV20-1 and TRBJ2-5; D is unclear. The CDR3 totals 11 residues. Per the germline V gene, CDR1 is DFQATT and CDR2 is SNEGSKA (reference sequence). Trimming took 6 bases from V and 6 from J, leaving 11 bases between them. DNA of the CDR3: TGCAGTGCCGGACCCGGACAGACCCAGTACTTC. It is translated as CSAGPGQTQYF.

This clone turned up a few times. The chain combines TRBV6-5 with TRBJ2-7; D not certain. V lost 7 bases, J lost 6 bases, and 4 bases lay in between. This CDR3 region has 9 residues. Germline values: CDR1 MNHEY, CDR2 SVGAGI. The CDR3 protein is CASTREQYF. CDR3 bases: TGTGCCAGCACACGCGAGCAGTACTTC.

The chain recombines TRBV5-1 with TRBJ1-3; TRBD1 matches 7 bases. Germline loops: CDR1 SGHRS, CDR2 YFSETQ. The CDR3 spans 14 residues. The J segment lost 0 bases and the V segment lost 5 bases, leaving 2 bases of the junction unmatched. The CDR3 DNA reads as TGCGCCAGCAGGACAGGGATCTCTGGAAACACCATATATTTT. This sequence encodes CASRTGISGNTIYF. The whole variable domain, filled in from reference TRBV5-1 and TRBJ1-3, reads KAGVTQTPRYLIKTRGQQVTLSCSPISGHRSVSWYQQTPGQGLQFLFEYFSETQRNKGNFPGRFSGRQFSNSRSEMNVSTLELGDSALYLCASRTGISGNTIYFGEGSWLTVV.

The rearrangement uses TRBV5-4 and TRBJ2-5; D might be TRBD2 (6 bases). The end of the DNA is better explained by TRBJ2-7, so the J call may be wrong. The CDR3 consists of 14 residues. The germline CDR1 and CDR2 sequences are SGHNT and YYREEE (reference sequence). CDR3 amino acids: CASSLAGAGYEQYF. CDR3 sequence (DNA): TGTGCCAGCAGCTTGGCTGGGGCGGGATACGAGCAGTACTTC.

The chain couples TRBV7-8 to TRBJ1-5, with 8 positions matching TRBD1. Germline loops: CDR1 SGHVS, CDR2 FQNEAQ. This CDR3 comprises 18 residues. J was trimmed by 0 bases and V by 4 bases; bases with no gene match: 11. As DNA, the CDR3 is TGTGCCAGCAGCTCGTCCCGGGACAGGAGAGATAGCAATCAGCCCCAGCATTTT. It encodes CASSSSRDRRDSNQPQHF.

The chain has TRBV7-2 and TRBJ1-4; D is possibly TRBD1 (5 bases). Germline lookup yields CDR1 SGHTA and CDR2 FQGNSA. V was clipped by 2 bases and J by 6 bases, with 10 bases between them. This CDR3 comprises 14 residues. CDR3: CASSLSGADEKLFF. CDR3 DNA: TGTGCCAGCAGCTTATCCGGGGCTGATGAAAAACTGTTTTTT. Looking up the rest from reference TRBV7-2 and TRBJ1-4 gives the full variable domain: GAGVSQSPSNKVTEKGKDVELRCDPISGHTALYWYRQSLGQGLEFLIYFQGNSAPDKSGLPSDRFSAERTGGSVSTLTIQRTQQEDSAVYLCASSLSGADEKLFFGSGTQLSVL.

The table lists this clone with a count of one. The rearrangement uses TRBV7-8 and TRBJ2-1, with 8 bases that match TRBD2. The CDR3 is 16 amino acids. Trimming took 6 bases from V and 6 from J; bases not matched to a gene: 13. Germline CDR1 reads SGHVS; CDR2 reads FQNEAQ. The chain's CDR3 is CASRTGPGGPPNEQFF. DNA for the CDR3: TGTGCCAGCAGGACCGGTCCGGGAGGGCCCCCCAATGAGCAGTTCTTC.

V and J are TRBV28 and TRBJ2-7, with TRBD1 matching over 7 bases. Germline CDR1 and CDR2: MDHEN and SYDVKM. The CDR3 spans 15 residues. With V trimmed by 4 bases and J by 1 base, 7 bases remained unmatched. The CDR3 region is CASSWWTGFSYEQYF. In nucleotides, the CDR3 is TGTGCCAGCAGTTGGTGGACAGGCTTTTCCTACGAGCAGTACTTC.

This sequence joins TRBV20-1 and TRBJ1-3; D remains unclear. The CDR3 loop spans 11 amino acids. Trimming took off 1 base at V and 5 bases at J, with 3 bases between the two ends. Germline assignment: CDR1 DFQATT and CDR2 SNEGSKA (reference sequence). CDR3 nucleotide sequence: TGCAGTGCTAGAGTCCGAAACACCATATATTTT. It specifies CSARVRNTIYF.

The chain uses TRBV29-1 and TRBJ2-1; the match to TRBD2 covers 11 bases. V lost 8 bases to trimming and J lost 7 bases; unmatched junction nucleotides: 4. CDR1 and CDR2 from the germline V gene are SQVTM and ANQGSEA. The CDR3 totals 12 residues. The CDR3 sequence: CSPRLAGNEQFF. CDR3 nucleotide sequence: TGCAGCCCTAGACTAGCGGGGAATGAGCAGTTCTTC.

The gene calls are TRBV29-1 and TRBJ2-1, with TRBD2 matching over 7 bases. The trim removed 5 bases at V and 4 bases at J, leaving 5 bases unmatched. The CDR3 length is 13 residues. Germline V gene data show CDR1 as SQVTM and CDR2 as ANQGSEA. As DNA, the CDR3 is TGCAGCGTTCAGGTAGCGGGTTACAATGAGCAGTTCTTC. Its translation: CSVQVAGYNEQFF.

The rearrangement joins TRBV11-2 to TRBJ2-2; 8 bases line up with TRBD1. The ends lost 3 bases at V and 4 bases at J; junction bases unmatched: 4. The V gene's germline CDR1 is SGHAT and CDR2 FQNNGV. The CDR3 runs to 15 residues. The CDR3 coding sequence is TGTGCCAGCAGCTTTGGGACAGGCGCCACCGGGGAGCTGTTTTTT. Translating gives CASSFGTGATGELFF.

The chain has TRBV11-2 and TRBJ1-1; D is unresolved. Trimming removed 5 bases from V and 5 bases from J, with 12 bases in between. Germline V gene lookup returns CDR1 SGHAT and CDR2 FQNNGV. The CDR3 is 13 residues long. CDR3 amino acids: CASSEALRTEAFF. The CDR3, as DNA: TGTGCCAGCAGCGAGGCGCTTCGGACTGAAGCTTTCTTT.

The chain couples TRBV10-1 to TRBJ2-7; a possible D gene is TRBD2 (6 bases). V shed 7 bases and J shed 5 bases, with 15 bases lying between them. The CDR3 has 13 amino acids. Germline V gives CDR1 WNHNN, CDR2 SYGVQD (reference sequence). The CDR3 here is CASKNSGGNEQYF. The DNA of the CDR3 is TGCGCCAGCAAAAACTCAGGAGGGAACGAGCAGTACTTC.

The chain uses TRBV28 and TRBJ2-3; D is uncertain. This CDR3 is built from 15 residues. Germline values: CDR1 MDHEN, CDR2 SYDVKM. Trimming stripped 7 bases from V and 2 bases from J, with 16 bases between. The CDR3 DNA sequence: TGTGCCAGCACTATTGCATCCAGGCTCACAGATACGCAGTATTTT. Translated, it gives CASTIASRLTDTQYF.

This sequence joins TRBV6-5 and TRBJ2-7; 9 positions agree with TRBD2. Losses at the gene ends were 7 bases for V and 5 bases for J; bases not matched to a gene: 9. Germline V gene sequence: CDR1 MNHEY, CDR2 SVGAGI. The length of the CDR3 is 14 residues. The CDR3 DNA is TGTGCCAGCAAATACGCGGGAGGGCCCGACGAGCAGTACTTC. The encoded protein is CASKYAGGPDEQYF.

This clone has a single count. V usage is TRBV7-9 and J usage is TRBJ1-1; D not resolved. The V end was cut by 1 base, the J end by 5 bases, with 14 bases between. The CDR3 contains 15 residues. Germline V gives CDR1 SEHNR, CDR2 FQNEAQ (reference sequence). CDR3 bases: TGTGCCAGCAGCTTAGGTTCGGGTGTTGGGACTGAAGCTTTCTTT. It yields the protein CASSLGSGVGTEAFF.

V gene TRBV7-6 combines with J gene TRBJ2-5, with 9 bases fitting TRBD2. TRBJ2-7 explains the end of the DNA better; the J call may be wrong. Germline assignment: CDR1 SGHVS and CDR2 FNYEAQ. The CDR3 is made up of 14 amino acids. CDR3 in amino acids: CASSSAGGGHEQYF. The CDR3, as DNA: TGTGCCAGCAGCTCCGCGGGAGGGGGCCACGAGCAGTACTTC.

V usage is TRBV7-8 and J usage is TRBJ2-7; the D gene is possibly TRBD2 (5 bases). The CDR3 loop spans 13 amino acids. Trimming took 5 bases from V and 11 from J, leaving 19 bases between them. Germline V gene data show CDR1 as SGHVS and CDR2 as FQNEAQ. CDR3 in amino acids: CASSGTRFERKYF. As DNA, the CDR3 is TGTGCCAGCAGCGGCACCCGATTCGAGCGGAAGTACTTC.